A selection of T cell receptor beta chains follows, all from one sample in a study of T cell repertoires in cytomegalovirus infection. TCRdb re-derived calls from the reads in MiXCR, one entry per CDR3 protein. The repertoire includes fewer than 300,000 distinct CDR3 sequences, roughly 24% of them detected once, and 11% to 15% sits in the top ten. Sequences were obtained from PBMCs. These receptor sequences come from a human donor in good health (CMV status not recorded). Some clones in this sample may be carry-over from other donors' samples. CDR3s include the opening cysteine and the closing phenylalanine or tryptophan. Fields, in order: V gene, D gene, clone size, J gene, CDR3 protein, CDR3 DNA. A D gene is named only where the DNA matches it firmly. Only some rows state a clone size, as once, few, many or a class for expanded clones.

v_call: TRBV20-1; d_call: NA; clone_size: NA; j_call: TRBJ2-7; cdr3_aa: CSATSQGSEQYF; cdr3_nt: TGCAGTGCAACTTCTCAGGGGAGCGAGCAGTACTTC
v_call: TRBV28; d_call: NA; clone_size: NA; j_call: TRBJ1-4; cdr3_aa: CASSLQGLLFF; cdr3_nt: TGTGCCAGCAGTTTACAGGGCTTACTGTTTTTT
v_call: TRBV4-3; d_call: NA; clone_size: NA; j_call: TRBJ2-3; cdr3_aa: CASSQDVGAADTQYF; cdr3_nt: TGCGCCAGCAGCCAAGATGTGGGAGCGGCAGATACGCAGTATTTT
v_call: TRBV2; d_call: NA; clone_size: NA; j_call: TRBJ1-6; cdr3_aa: CASRKDSSYNSPLHF; cdr3_nt: TGTGCCAGCAGGAAGGACAGCTCCTATAATTCACCCCTCCACTTT
v_call: TRBV28; d_call: NA; clone_size: NA; j_call: TRBJ2-1; cdr3_aa: CASSDTIGIYNEQFF; cdr3_nt: TGTGCCAGCAGCGACACTATCGGGATTTACAATGAGCAGTTCTTC
v_call: TRBV28; d_call: TRBD1; clone_size: many; j_call: TRBJ2-5; cdr3_aa: CASSLDRAQETQYF; cdr3_nt: TGTGCCAGCAGCCTCGACAGGGCCCAAGAGACCCAGTACTTC
v_call: TRBV7-2; d_call: NA; clone_size: NA; j_call: TRBJ2-2; cdr3_aa: CARSLGAGMPGELFF; cdr3_nt: TGTGCCAGAAGCTTAGGGGCGGGAATGCCCGGGGAGCTGTTTTTT
v_call: TRBV20-1; d_call: TRBD2; clone_size: NA; j_call: TRBJ2-3; cdr3_aa: CSAPIIAGSTDTQYF; cdr3_nt: TGCAGTGCCCCGATCATAGCGGGAAGCACAGATACGCAGTATTTT
v_call: TRBV7-2; d_call: NA; clone_size: few; j_call: TRBJ1-1; cdr3_aa: CASSFRGETEAFF; cdr3_nt: TGTGCCAGCAGCTTTAGGGGGGAGACTGAAGCTTTCTTT
v_call: TRBV20-1; d_call: NA; clone_size: NA; j_call: TRBJ1-1; cdr3_aa: CSVRHGNTEAFF; cdr3_nt: TGCAGTGTTCGCCACGGGAACACTGAAGCTTTCTTT
v_call: TRBV12-3/TRBV12-4; d_call: NA; clone_size: NA; j_call: TRBJ1-5; cdr3_aa: CASSPGWQYSNQPQHF; cdr3_nt: TGTGCCAGCAGCCCCGGTTGGCAGTATAGCAATCAGCCCCAGCATTTT
v_call: TRBV7-8; d_call: TRBD1; clone_size: many; j_call: TRBJ2-5; cdr3_aa: CASSSGTGKETQYF; cdr3_nt: TGTGCCAGCAGCTCAGGGACAGGGAAGGAGACCCAGTACTTC
v_call: TRBV6-1; d_call: TRBD1; clone_size: NA; j_call: TRBJ2-7; cdr3_aa: CASSSRGQGTYEQYF; cdr3_nt: TGTGCCAGCAGTTCACGAGGACAGGGGACATACGAGCAGTACTTC
v_call: TRBV27; d_call: NA; clone_size: few; j_call: TRBJ2-2; cdr3_aa: CASSLGTGRTGELFF; cdr3_nt: TGTGCCAGCAGTTTGGGAACAGGGAGAACCGGGGAGCTGTTTTTT
v_call: TRBV7-3; d_call: TRBD2; clone_size: many; j_call: TRBJ2-1; cdr3_aa: CASSRQGGADNEQFF; cdr3_nt: TGTGCCAGCAGCCGCCAGGGAGGGGCCGACAATGAGCAGTTCTTC
v_call: TRBV19; d_call: NA; clone_size: few; j_call: TRBJ2-1; cdr3_aa: CASSLLAPSSYNEQFF; cdr3_nt: TGTGCCAGTAGTCTGTTAGCACCGAGCTCCTACAATGAGCAGTTCTTC
v_call: TRBV5-1; d_call: TRBD1; clone_size: few; j_call: TRBJ1-6; cdr3_aa: CASSPAGTGKLSPLHF; cdr3_nt: TGCGCCAGCAGCCCTGCGGGGACAGGGAAGTTGTCACCCCTCCACTTT
v_call: TRBV28; d_call: NA; clone_size: many; j_call: TRBJ2-5; cdr3_aa: CASSFTQETQYF; cdr3_nt: TGTGCCAGCAGTTTCACCCAAGAGACCCAGTACTTC
v_call: TRBV7-2; d_call: TRBD1; clone_size: many; j_call: TRBJ1-2; cdr3_aa: CASSSQGGEPYGYTF; cdr3_nt: TGTGCCAGCAGCTCACAGGGGGGGGAACCCTATGGCTACACCTTC
v_call: TRBV4-2; d_call: TRBD2; clone_size: NA; j_call: TRBJ2-1; cdr3_aa: CASSQESVASGNNEQFF; cdr3_nt: TGTGCCAGCAGCCAAGAATCGGTGGCTAGCGGAAACAATGAGCAGTTCTTC
v_call: TRBV30; d_call: TRBD2; clone_size: few; j_call: TRBJ2-7; cdr3_aa: CAWSWTSASYEQYF; cdr3_nt: TGTGCCTGGAGTTGGACTAGCGCCTCCTACGAGCAGTACTTC
v_call: TRBV7-2; d_call: TRBD1; clone_size: many; j_call: TRBJ2-5; cdr3_aa: CASSPDRGKETQYF; cdr3_nt: TGTGCCAGCAGCCCTGACAGGGGGAAAGAGACCCAGTACTTC
v_call: TRBV28; d_call: NA; clone_size: few; j_call: TRBJ1-5; cdr3_aa: CASSLAGRNNQPQHF; cdr3_nt: TGTGCCAGCAGTTTAGCCGGACGCAACAATCAGCCCCAGCATTTT
v_call: TRBV7-2; d_call: NA; clone_size: few; j_call: TRBJ2-1; cdr3_aa: CASSLVALRNEQFF; cdr3_nt: TGTGCCAGCAGCTTAGTGGCTCTTCGGAATGAGCAGTTCTTC
v_call: TRBV5-1; d_call: TRBD1; clone_size: NA; j_call: TRBJ1-2; cdr3_aa: CASSSARTGETYGYTF; cdr3_nt: TGCGCCAGCAGCTCCGCCCGGACAGGGGAAACCTATGGCTACACCTTC
v_call: TRBV6-1; d_call: NA; clone_size: few; j_call: TRBJ1-5; cdr3_aa: CASMSDRNQPQHF; cdr3_nt: TGTGCCAGCATGAGCGATCGCAATCAGCCCCAGCATTTT
v_call: TRBV20-1; d_call: NA; clone_size: few; j_call: TRBJ1-2; cdr3_aa: CSASKQGNYGYTF; cdr3_nt: TGCAGTGCCTCCAAACAGGGCAACTATGGCTACACCTTC
v_call: TRBV20-1; d_call: TRBD2; clone_size: few; j_call: TRBJ2-7; cdr3_aa: CSARVRGASYEQYF; cdr3_nt: TGCAGTGCTAGAGTGCGGGGGGCCTCCTACGAGCAGTACTTC
v_call: TRBV12-3/TRBV12-4; d_call: NA; clone_size: NA; j_call: TRBJ2-5; cdr3_aa: CASSPTQGQETQYF; cdr3_nt: TGTGCCAGCAGTCCCACACAGGGTCAAGAGACCCAGTACTTC
v_call: TRBV5-1; d_call: NA; clone_size: NA; j_call: TRBJ2-2; cdr3_aa: CASSLGTGAGELFF; cdr3_nt: TGCGCCAGCAGCTTGGGGACCGGCGCCGGGGAGCTGTTTTTT
v_call: TRBV5-5; d_call: NA; clone_size: NA; j_call: TRBJ2-5; cdr3_aa: CASSLFRGADIETQYF; cdr3_nt: TGTGCCAGCAGCTTGTTCCGGGGGGCGGATATAGAGACCCAGTACTTC
v_call: TRBV24-1; d_call: TRBD1; clone_size: few; j_call: TRBJ2-5; cdr3_aa: CATSDRTGHETQYF; cdr3_nt: TGTGCCACCAGTGACCGGACAGGGCATGAGACCCAGTACTTC
v_call: TRBV11-2; d_call: NA; clone_size: NA; j_call: TRBJ1-2; cdr3_aa: CASSFARIYGYTF; cdr3_nt: TGTGCCAGCAGCTTCGCCAGGATCTATGGCTACACCTTC
v_call: TRBV28; d_call: NA; clone_size: few; j_call: TRBJ2-7; cdr3_aa: CASRYGTLPYEQYF; cdr3_nt: TGTGCCAGCAGATACGGGACTCTTCCCTACGAGCAGTACTTC
v_call: TRBV5-1; d_call: TRBD2; clone_size: NA; j_call: TRBJ2-7; cdr3_aa: CASSPGLTSYEQYF; cdr3_nt: TGCGCCAGCAGCCCGGGACTAACCTCCTACGAGCAGTACTTC
v_call: TRBV19; d_call: TRBD2; clone_size: NA; j_call: TRBJ2-4; cdr3_aa: CASSIARGVGNIQYF; cdr3_nt: TGTGCCAGTAGTATAGCACGGGGGGTGGGAAACATTCAGTACTTC
v_call: TRBV29-1; d_call: NA; clone_size: few; j_call: TRBJ1-1; cdr3_aa: CSANFRDRRGLNTEAFF; cdr3_nt: TGCAGCGCCAACTTCCGGGACCGACGGGGTTTGAACACTGAAGCTTTCTTT
v_call: TRBV7-2; d_call: NA; clone_size: few; j_call: TRBJ2-7; cdr3_aa: CASSLEVLYEQYF; cdr3_nt: TGTGCCAGCAGCTTAGAAGTACTTTACGAGCAGTACTTC
v_call: TRBV5-4; d_call: NA; clone_size: NA; j_call: TRBJ2-2; cdr3_aa: CASRYTGELFF; cdr3_nt: TGTGCCAGCAGATACACCGGGGAGCTGTTTTTT
v_call: TRBV12-3/TRBV12-4; d_call: NA; clone_size: NA; j_call: TRBJ2-5; cdr3_aa: CASRGRGETQYF; cdr3_nt: TGTGCCAGCCGTGGCCGCGGAGAGACCCAGTACTTC
v_call: TRBV15; d_call: NA; clone_size: NA; j_call: TRBJ2-4; cdr3_aa: CATSRDRAGRQYF; cdr3_nt: TGTGCCACCAGCAGAGATCGGGCAGGCAGGCAGTACTTC
v_call: TRBV28; d_call: TRBD1; clone_size: NA; j_call: TRBJ2-7; cdr3_aa: CASLRDRLMDEQYF; cdr3_nt: TGTGCCAGCTTAAGGGACAGGTTAATGGACGAGCAGTACTTC
v_call: TRBV4-1; d_call: TRBD2; clone_size: many; j_call: TRBJ2-1; cdr3_aa: CASSPAGGTYEQFF; cdr3_nt: TGCGCCAGCAGCCCCGCGGGGGGAACCTATGAGCAGTTCTTC
v_call: TRBV15; d_call: NA; clone_size: NA; j_call: TRBJ1-1; cdr3_aa: CATSRDTLNTEAFF; cdr3_nt: TGTGCCACCAGCCGGGACACCTTGAACACTGAAGCTTTCTTT
v_call: TRBV6-5; d_call: NA; clone_size: few; j_call: TRBJ2-5; cdr3_aa: CASSRRGSFQETQYF; cdr3_nt: TGTGCCAGCAGCCGGAGAGGCTCCTTCCAAGAGACCCAGTACTTC
v_call: TRBV7-9; d_call: NA; clone_size: many; j_call: TRBJ2-3; cdr3_aa: CASSLTRTITSTDTQYF; cdr3_nt: TGTGCCAGCAGCCTAACAAGGACGATCACTAGCACAGATACGCAGTATTTT
v_call: TRBV28; d_call: TRBD2; clone_size: many; j_call: TRBJ2-3; cdr3_aa: CASSGLAGSDTQYF; cdr3_nt: TGTGCCAGCAGCGGGCTAGCGGGCTCAGATACGCAGTATTTT
v_call: TRBV19; d_call: TRBD2; clone_size: NA; j_call: TRBJ2-3; cdr3_aa: CASSGRWTDTQYF; cdr3_nt: TGTGCCTCTAGCGGGAGGTGGACAGATACGCAGTATTTT
v_call: TRBV19; d_call: NA; clone_size: NA; j_call: TRBJ2-2; cdr3_aa: CASSYRDIPNTGELFF; cdr3_nt: TGTGCCAGTAGCTACCGGGACATACCGAACACCGGGGAGCTGTTTTTT
v_call: TRBV29-1; d_call: NA; clone_size: few; j_call: TRBJ2-7; cdr3_aa: CSVSDSSYEQYF; cdr3_nt: TGCAGCGTCTCCGATAGCTCCTACGAGCAGTACTTC
v_call: TRBV7-2; d_call: NA; clone_size: few; j_call: TRBJ2-1; cdr3_aa: CASSPQGGRGDEQFF; cdr3_nt: TGTGCCAGCAGCCCACAGGGGGGGCGGGGGGATGAGCAGTTCTTC
v_call: TRBV20-1; d_call: NA; clone_size: NA; j_call: TRBJ1-2; cdr3_aa: CSARDSAVSNYGYTF; cdr3_nt: TGCAGTGCTAGAGATTCGGCAGTATCTAACTATGGCTACACCTTC
v_call: TRBV20-1; d_call: TRBD1; clone_size: NA; j_call: TRBJ2-5; cdr3_aa: CSARSDRGETQYF; cdr3_nt: TGCAGTGCTAGATCGGACAGGGGCGAGACCCAGTACTTC